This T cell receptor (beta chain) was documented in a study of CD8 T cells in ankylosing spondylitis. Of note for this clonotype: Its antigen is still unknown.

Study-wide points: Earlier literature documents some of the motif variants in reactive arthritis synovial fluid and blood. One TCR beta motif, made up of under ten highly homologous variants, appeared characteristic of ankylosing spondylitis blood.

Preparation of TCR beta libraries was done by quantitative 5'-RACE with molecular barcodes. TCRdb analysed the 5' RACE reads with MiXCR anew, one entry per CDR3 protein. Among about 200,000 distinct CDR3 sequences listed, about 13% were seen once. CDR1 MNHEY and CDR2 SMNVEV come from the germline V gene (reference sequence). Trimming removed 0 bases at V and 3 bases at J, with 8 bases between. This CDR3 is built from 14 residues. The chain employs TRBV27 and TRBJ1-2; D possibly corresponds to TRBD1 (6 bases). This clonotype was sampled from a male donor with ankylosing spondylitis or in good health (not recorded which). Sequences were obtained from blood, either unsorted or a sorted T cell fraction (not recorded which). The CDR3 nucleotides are TGTGCCAGCAGTTTATCACAGGGTCACTATGGCTACACCTTC. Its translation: CASSLSQGHYGYTF.